Following are 25 T cell receptor beta chains from one sample sequenced in a study of blood T cell repertoires in COVID-19. TCRdb's table, derived via immunoSEQ multiplex PCR, lists solely in-frame clones and lacks some. The sample includes 150,000 to 200,000 clones, 86% of them seen just once. Sequencing input: peripheral blood. These receptors all come from a woman older than 75 in a cohort sampled during active or convalescent COVID-19.

The chain is built from TRBV5-4 and TRBJ2-1; TRBD2 matches 8 bases. V lost 0 bases and J lost 2; bases outside the gene matches: 4. CDR1 and CDR2 from the germline V gene are SGHNT and YYREEE (reference sequence). The CDR3 runs 16 residues. The DNA for the CDR3 is TGTGCCAGCAGCTTGGCCGGGGGGGCGCCCTACAATGAGCAGTTCTTC. This sequence encodes CASSLAGGAPYNEQFF. The variable domain in full, completed from reference TRBV5-4 and TRBJ2-1, reads ETGVTQSPTHLIKTRGQQVTLRCSSQSGHNTVSWYQQALGQGPQFIFQYYREEENGRGNFPPRFSGLQFPNYSSELNVNALELDDSALYLCASSLAGGAPYNEQFFGPGTRLTVL.

This clone was detected only a few times. V usage is TRBV6-4 and J usage is TRBJ2-3, with 11 bases identical to TRBD2. V lost 2 bases and J lost 0; bases outside the gene matches: 1. Germline V lookup: CDR1 MRHNA, CDR2 SNTAGT. The CDR3 is 16 residues long. The CDR3 spells CASSDGTSGSTDTQYF. The CDR3 DNA is TGTGCCAGCAGTGACGGGACTAGCGGTAGCACAGATACGCAGTATTTT.

This chain uses TRBV2 with TRBJ1-2; 8 bases align to TRBD1. Germline loops: CDR1 SNHLY, CDR2 FYNNEI. V gave up 6 bases and J gave up 8 bases; unmatched junction bases: 11. This CDR3 is built from 14 residues. The chain's CDR3 is CASSSGTGPGGYTF. The CDR3 coding sequence is TGTGCCAGCAGCTCTGGGACAGGCCCCGGAGGCTACACCTTC. Full variable domain (missing parts from reference TRBV2 and TRBJ1-2): EPEVTQTPSHQVTQMGQEVILRCVPISNHLYFYWYRQILGQKVEFLVSFYNNEISEKSEIFDDQFSVERPDGSNFTLKIRSTKLEDSAMYFCASSSGTGPGGYTFGSGTRLTVV.

This clone was picked up a small number of times. This sequence joins TRBV29-1 and TRBJ1-3; 11 nucleotides align to TRBD1. The junction had 9 bases not matched to a gene; V was cut back by 8 bases and J by 3 bases. The CDR3 has 15 residues. In germline, CDR1 is SQVTM, CDR2 ANQGSEA. This chain's CDR3 is CSSEDRGRLGNTIYF. CDR3 in DNA: TGCAGCTCCGAGGACAGGGGGCGTCTTGGAAACACCATATATTTT.

The CDR3 DNA reads as TGTGCCAGCAGCGTAGATTCAGGGGGCGAGAACACTGAAGCTTTCTTT. It encodes CASSVDSGGENTEAFF. The rearrangement links TRBV7-2 to TRBJ1-1; 8 nucleotides align to TRBD1. With V trimmed by 5 bases and J by 1 base, 9 bases remained unmatched. Germline lookup yields CDR1 SGHTA and CDR2 FQGNSA. The length of the CDR3 is 16 residues.

The chain has TRBV6-2 or TRBV6-3 and TRBJ2-7; D ambiguous. CDR1 is MNHEY, CDR2 SVGEGT, per germline. V was trimmed by 3 bases and J by 6 bases, leaving 18 bases between them. The CDR3 is 15 amino acids. CDR3: CASSYVLPRFGEQYF. CDR3 coding DNA: TGTGCCAGCAGTTATGTCCTGCCTCGGTTCGGCGAGCAGTACTTC.

A word on this clone: This CDR3 is also generated by other DNA sequences in the sample. The CDR3 nucleotides are TGTGCCAGCAGCGTAGGCGCGGGAGGTTACAATGAGCAGTTCTTC. Translation gives CASSVGAGGYNEQFF. V usage is TRBV9 and J usage is TRBJ2-1; 8 bases are a match to TRBD2. Trimming took 0 bases from V and 4 from J; bases not matched to a gene: 3. The germline gives CDR1 SGDLS, CDR2 YYNGEE. The CDR3 covers 15 residues.

The genes are TRBV4-3 and TRBJ2-1, with D tentatively TRBD2 (5 bases). Germline lookup yields CDR1 LGHNA and CDR2 YSLEER. Trimming stripped 1 base from V and 1 base from J, with 20 bases between. The CDR3 has 19 residues. The CDR3: CASSQAPKVSPGSYNEQFF. In DNA form, the CDR3 reads TGCGCCAGCAGCCAAGCTCCCAAAGTCAGCCCGGGATCCTACAATGAGCAGTTCTTC.

The chain employs TRBV10-1 and TRBJ2-3; 8 bases match TRBD2. The CDR3 is 14 residues long. Germline trimming cut 5 bases from V and 0 bases from J; bases unmatched to any gene: 1. Per the germline V gene, CDR1 is WNHNN and CDR2 is SYGVQD (reference sequence). CDR3 amino acids: CASSSSGSTDTQYF. Here the CDR3 DNA reads TGCGCCAGCAGTTCTAGCGGGAGCACAGATACGCAGTATTTT.

The rearrangement uses TRBV5-1 and TRBJ1-3; 10 bases agree with TRBD1. The CDR3 extends over 19 amino acids. Germline V gene lookup returns CDR1 SGHRS and CDR2 YFSETQ. The trim removed 0 bases at V and 1 base at J, leaving 10 bases unmatched. The chain's CDR3 is CASSLGIGQGDISGNTIYF. CDR3 bases: TGCGCCAGCAGCTTGGGAATCGGACAGGGGGATATATCTGGAAACACCATATATTTT.

The V and J genes are TRBV6-6 and TRBJ2-1; possible D gene TRBD2, 6 bases. The CDR3 contains 15 residues. Germline CDR1 and CDR2: MNHNY and SVGAGI (reference sequence). The ends were cut back, 3 bases at V and 4 bases at J, with 13 bases in the middle. CDR3 bases: TGTGCCAGCAGTTATAACACTAGCAGATACAATGAGCAGTTCTTC. Its protein is CASSYNTSRYNEQFF.

The chain employs TRBV27 and TRBJ2-3, with 7 bases matching TRBD2. The CDR3 covers 17 residues. Germline CDR1 reads MNHEY; CDR2 reads SMNVEV (reference sequence). The J segment lost 3 bases and the V segment lost 6 bases, leaving 15 bases of the junction unmatched. The DNA for the CDR3 is TGTGCCAGCAGGAGCCTAGGGGACTACCTCGGAACAGATACGCAGTATTTT. This translates into CASRSLGDYLGTDTQYF.

Written as DNA, the CDR3 is TGCGCCAGCAGCTTGGCCGCCGGGGGGAGGGATATCTACAATGAGCAGTTCTTC. Protein sequence: CASSLAAGGRDIYNEQFF. The chain joins TRBV5-1 to TRBJ2-1, with 7 positions matching TRBD2. The germline gives CDR1 SGHRS, CDR2 YFSETQ. CDR3 length equals 18 residues. The V segment lost 0 bases and the J segment 3 bases; nucleotides outside the gene matches: 12. The variable domain in full, with the rest retrieved from reference TRBV5-1 and TRBJ2-1, is KAGVTQTPRYLIKTRGQQVTLSCSPISGHRSVSWYQQTPGQGLQFLFEYFSETQRNKGNFPGRFSGRQFSNSRSEMNVSTLELGDSALYLCASSLAAGGRDIYNEQFFGPGTRLTVL.

The CDR3 spells CASSLRQLNYGYTF. DNA for the CDR3: TGTGCCAGCAGCTTAAGACAGCTTAACTATGGCTACACCTTC. The chain uses TRBV7-2 and TRBJ1-2; tentatively, D is TRBD1 (5 bases). Germline V gene lookup returns CDR1 SGHTA and CDR2 FQGNSA. There are 14 residues in the CDR3. V lost 2 bases and J 1 base, leaving 8 bases between the germline ends.

Here the CDR3 DNA reads TGTGCCAGCAGCCTTGGGACAGGGAGGGAAAAACTGTTTTTT. Protein sequence: CASSLGTGREKLFF. The rearrangement joins TRBV11-2 to TRBJ1-4, with TRBD1 matching over 9 bases. This CDR3 contains 14 residues. The J segment lost 8 bases and the V segment lost 5 bases, leaving 6 bases of the junction unmatched. Germline lookup yields CDR1 SGHAT and CDR2 FQNNGV.

V gene TRBV5-1 combines with J gene TRBJ2-5; no definite D call. The CDR3 spans 17 residues. The V end lost 0 bases, the J end lost 1 base, and 16 bases lay between the germline ends. Germline V gives CDR1 SGHRS, CDR2 YFSETQ. The CDR3 nucleotides are TGCGCCAGCAGCTTGGGCCCTCGACAATCTATCCAAGAGACCCAGTACTTC. The encoded protein is CASSLGPRQSIQETQYF.

The chain joins TRBV9 to TRBJ2-3; D might be TRBD2 (5 bases). The CDR3 has 13 amino acids. The V end lost 4 bases, the J end lost 7 bases, and 13 bases lay between the germline ends. CDR1 is SGDLS, CDR2 YYNGEE, per germline. The CDR3 here is CASSPSGYNTQYF. CDR3 DNA: TGTGCCAGCAGCCCATCGGGGTATAATACGCAGTATTTT.

V gene TRBV6-6 combines with J gene TRBJ2-7; TRBD2 might be the D (5 bases). Germline CDR1 and CDR2: MNHNY and SVGAGI (reference sequence). Between the trimmed V and J ends, which lost 0 bases and 6 bases, there was a span of 6 bases. The CDR3 is 12 residues long. As DNA, the CDR3 is TGTGCCAGCAGTTACTCAGAGGGCGAGCAGTACGTC. Translating it yields CASSYSEGEQYV.

The chain employs TRBV19 and TRBJ1-3; TRBD1 is a possible D gene (6 bases). With 5 bases removed from V and 0 bases from J, the gap between germline ends came to 14 bases. The germline V gene encodes CDR1 LNHDA and CDR2 SQIVND (reference sequence). The CDR3 consists of 16 residues. The DNA for the CDR3 is TGTGCCAGTAGTCCTCGGACAGCCTTCTCTGGAAACACCATATATTTT. This translates into CASSPRTAFSGNTIYF.

Here the CDR3 DNA reads TGTGCCAGCAGCTTAGCGGCAGGGCTACGCCATGAGCAGTTCTTC. Translating it yields CASSLAAGLRHEQFF. V is TRBV11-3 and J is TRBJ2-1; D is possibly TRBD1 (5 bases). This CDR3 contains 15 residues. Trimming left V 1 base short and J 8 bases short, with 15 bases between. Germline loops: CDR1 SGHNT, CDR2 YENEEA.

The chain is built from TRBV25-1 and TRBJ1-3; D not certain. The CDR3 is 12 amino acids. Germline V lookup: CDR1 MGHDK, CDR2 SYGVNS. Trimming removed 4 bases at V and 5 bases at J, with 6 bases between. CDR3: CASSALRNTIYF. The CDR3 coding sequence is TGTGCCAGCAGTGCCCTTAGAAACACCATATATTTT.

The gene calls are TRBV13 and TRBJ2-3; 8 nucleotides agree with TRBD2. Germline V gene sequence: CDR1 PRHDT, CDR2 FYEKMQ (reference sequence). Trimming cost V 4 bases and J 4 bases; bases outside gene matches: 10. The CDR3 loop spans 16 amino acids. The CDR3: CASSWFWRGVPDTQYF. In DNA form, the CDR3 reads TGTGCCAGCAGCTGGTTCTGGCGGGGGGTTCCAGATACGCAGTATTTT.

This chain joins TRBV7-2 and TRBJ1-2; 7 bases map to TRBD1. V shed 4 bases, J shed 3 bases, and the junction held 5 bases outside the gene matches. Germline values: CDR1 SGHTA, CDR2 FQGNSA. The CDR3 runs 14 residues. The CDR3: CASSSDRADYGYTF. In DNA form, the CDR3 reads TGTGCCAGCAGCTCCGACAGGGCTGACTATGGCTACACCTTC.

The chain has TRBV2 and TRBJ2-7, with 11 bases that match TRBD2. V lost 6 bases and J lost 9; bases outside the gene matches: 7. The CDR3 totals 13 residues. Germline CDR1 reads SNHLY; CDR2 reads FYNNEI. The CDR3 nucleotides read TGTGCCAGCAGGGGGCTAGCGGGGGGACTGCAGTACTTC. Translated, it gives CASRGLAGGLQYF.

The chain combines TRBV5-1 with TRBJ2-5, with unresolved D. V shed 1 base and J shed 4 bases, with 14 bases lying between them. Germline V gives CDR1 SGHRS, CDR2 YFSETQ. This CDR3 is built from 15 residues. Here the CDR3 DNA reads TGCGCCAGCAGCTTGTTAAGGCTCTCGGGAGAGACCCAGTACTTC. Residues: CASSLLRLSGETQYF.